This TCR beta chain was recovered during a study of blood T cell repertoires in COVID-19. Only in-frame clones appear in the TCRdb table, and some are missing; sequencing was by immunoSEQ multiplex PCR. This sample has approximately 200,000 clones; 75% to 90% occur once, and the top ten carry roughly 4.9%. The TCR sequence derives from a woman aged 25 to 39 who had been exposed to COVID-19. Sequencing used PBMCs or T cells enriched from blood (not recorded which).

CDR3 in amino acids: CASRTGQSYEQYF. CDR3 in DNA: TGCGCCAGCAGGACAGGACAATCCTACGAGCAGTACTTC. The chain employs TRBV10-1 and TRBJ2-7, with D possibly being TRBD1 (6 bases). V lost 6 bases to trimming and J lost 1 base, with 10 bases between them. This CDR3 spans 13 amino acids. The germline V gene has CDR1 WNHNN and CDR2 SYGVQD (reference sequence).